This T cell receptor beta chain was retrieved from a study of cytomegalovirus exposure and HLA in healthy donors. V lost 5 bases and J lost 3; bases outside the gene matches: 10. Looked up from germline, CDR1 is LNHDA and CDR2 is SQIVND (reference sequence). This CDR3 contains 17 residues. This clone has only one observation. Antigen unknown. PCR amplification relied on 60 Vbeta primers (plus 13 Jbeta primers). The table came from immunoSEQ multiplex PCR; TCRdb's copy has only in-frame clones and leaves some out. The data show 150,000 to 200,000 clones, with around 86% seen just once and over 1.5% held by the top ten. General observations from the study: Per a later analysis, HLA-associated TCR beta chains showed more clonal expansion than other, equally common TCR beta chains. Diagnosis of cytomegalovirus status made by the classifier reportedly showed high specificity and sensitivity. Some TCR beta chains (164 of them) were listed as cytomegalovirus-associated.

The chain joins TRBV19 to TRBJ2-3; 11 bases match TRBD2. This clonotype was obtained from a man aged 50-59 years in good health and CMV-seronegative. Sequencing input: PBMCs. The DNA of the CDR3 is TGTGCCAGTAGTGCCTCACCCCTAGCGGGGGGAACAGATACGCAGTATTTT. Amino acid sequence: CASSASPLAGGTDTQYF.